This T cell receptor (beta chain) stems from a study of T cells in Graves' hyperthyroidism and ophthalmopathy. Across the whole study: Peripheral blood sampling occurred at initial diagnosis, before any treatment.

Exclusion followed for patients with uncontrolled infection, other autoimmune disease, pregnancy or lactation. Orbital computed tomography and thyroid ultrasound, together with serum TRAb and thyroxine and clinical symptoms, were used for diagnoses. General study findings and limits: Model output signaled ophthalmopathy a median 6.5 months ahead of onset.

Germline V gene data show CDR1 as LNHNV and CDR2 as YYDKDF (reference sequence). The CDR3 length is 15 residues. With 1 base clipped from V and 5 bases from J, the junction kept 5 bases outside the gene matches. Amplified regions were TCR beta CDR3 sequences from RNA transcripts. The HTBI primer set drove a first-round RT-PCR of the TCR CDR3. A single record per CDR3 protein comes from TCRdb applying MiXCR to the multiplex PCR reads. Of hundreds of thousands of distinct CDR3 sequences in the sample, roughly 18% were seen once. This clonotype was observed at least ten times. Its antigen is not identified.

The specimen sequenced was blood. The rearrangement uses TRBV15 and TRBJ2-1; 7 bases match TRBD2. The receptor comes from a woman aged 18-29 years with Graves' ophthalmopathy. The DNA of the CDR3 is TGTGCCACCAGCAGAGTCATGGGGGGGGACAATGAGCAGTTCTTC. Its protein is CATSRVMGGDNEQFF. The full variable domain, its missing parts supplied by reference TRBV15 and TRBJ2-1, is DAMVIQNPRYQVTQFGKPVTLSCSQTLNHNVMYWYQQKSSQAPKLLFHYYDKDFNNEADTPDNFQSRRPNTSFCFLDIRSPGLGDTAMYLCATSRVMGGDNEQFFGPGTRLTVL.